These 11 T cell receptor beta chains originate from one sample sequenced in a study of blood T cell repertoires in COVID-19. Clones were sequenced by immunoSEQ multiplex PCR, and TCRdb holds only the in-frame ones, with some missing. The sample comprises 60,000 to 70,000 clones, approximately 91% of which are singletons, and around 6.7% rests with the top ten. The specimen was peripheral blood. These receptor sequences come from a human donor in a cohort sampled during active COVID-19.

The CDR3 loop reads CAGERGSSTDTQYF. CDR3 sequence (DNA): TGTGCCGGGGAGAGGGGGTCTAGCACAGATACGCAGTATTTT. The chain couples TRBV27 to TRBJ2-3, with D perhaps matching TRBD1 (6 bases). V gave up 11 bases and J gave up 0 bases, with 15 bases separating them. CDR1 and CDR2 (germline): MNHEY, SMNVEV (reference sequence). This CDR3 is 14 amino acids long.

V and J are TRBV4-1 and TRBJ2-2; TRBD2 matches at 7 bases. Trimming cost V 2 bases and J 2 bases; bases outside gene matches: 8. The CDR3 has 17 residues. Germline lookup yields CDR1 MGHRA and CDR2 YSYEKL. CDR3 loop: CASSQLGTGGNTGELFF. The CDR3 DNA is TGCGCCAGCAGCCAACTCGGGACGGGAGGAAACACCGGGGAGCTGTTTTTT.

This chain joins TRBV12-2 and TRBJ1-5; the DNA was not used to check the table's D call, TRBD1. TRBV12-2 has pseudogene status. The CDR3 is 20 amino acids. CDR3 DNA sequence: TGTGCAAGTCGCTTAGAGCCTAGAGACAGGGGGCCAGATAGCAATCAGCCCCAGCATTTT. Protein: CASRLEPRDRGPDSNQPQHF.

This sequence joins TRBV4-3 and TRBJ2-2; D is uncertain. CDR3 length equals 12 residues. In germline, CDR1 is LGHNA, CDR2 YSLEER. Trimming pared 1 base from V and 8 bases from J, leaving 5 bases between. The CDR3 DNA reads TGCGCCAGCAGCCAAGCCAGGGGGGAGCTGTTTTTT. This codes for CASSQARGELFF.

CDR3 coding DNA: TGTGCCAGCAGTTTTCGCGGGGGGGCATACAATGAGCAGTTCTTC. Its translation: CASSFRGGAYNEQFF. The chain carries TRBV2 and TRBJ2-1; 9 bases map to TRBD2. V shed 5 bases, J shed 4 bases, and the junction held 6 bases outside the gene matches. The CDR3 covers 15 residues. Per germline, CDR1 SNHLY and CDR2 FYNNEI.

The chain uses TRBV24-1 and TRBJ2-1; possibly TRBD2 for D (6 bases). The CDR3 is 16 amino acids. Germline values: CDR1 KGHDR, CDR2 SFDVKD. V was trimmed by 2 bases and J by 4 bases, leaving 14 bases between them. The CDR3 is CATSDSSSEPYNEQFF. CDR3 nucleotide sequence: TGTGCCACCAGTGATTCGTCTAGCGAACCTTACAATGAGCAGTTCTTC.

The chain joins TRBV28 to TRBJ1-2, with TRBD1 identical over 9 bases. Losses at the gene ends were 4 bases for V and 3 bases for J; bases not matched to a gene: 9. Germline lookup yields CDR1 MDHEN and CDR2 SYDVKM. The CDR3 consists of 16 residues. CDR3 nucleotides: TGTGCCAGCAGTTCCCCAGGACAGGGGAGAGACTATGGCTACACCTTC. Translating gives CASSSPGQGRDYGYTF.

The rearrangement uses TRBV6-2 or TRBV6-3 and TRBJ1-2; 9 bases are shared with TRBD1. The CDR3 consists of 15 residues. V was clipped by 2 bases and J by 5 bases; unmatched bases: 6. CDR1 and CDR2 (germline): MNHEY, SVGEGT. Written as DNA, the CDR3 is TGTGCCAGCAGTTACACAGGGACAGGGTCGTATGGCTACACCTTC. This codes for CASSYTGTGSYGYTF.

CDR3: CASRPSNRGNNSPLHF. DNA of the CDR3: TGTGCCAGTAGACCCTCTAACAGGGGAAATAATTCACCCCTCCACTTT. The V call is TRBV19, the J call TRBJ1-6, with TRBD1 matching over 7 bases. CDR3 length: 16 amino acids. V shed 6 bases and J 5 bases; nucleotides not matched to a gene: 10. The germline V gene has CDR1 LNHDA and CDR2 SQIVND (reference sequence).

The V call is TRBV7-6, the J call TRBJ2-5; 9 nucleotides align to TRBD1. CDR3 length: 16 residues. Germline CDR1 reads SGHVS; CDR2 reads FNYEAQ. J lost 4 bases, V lost 4 bases, and 10 bases had no gene match. The chain's CDR3 is CASSSGTGGWGETQYF. The CDR3 bases are TGTGCCAGCAGCTCCGGTACAGGGGGCTGGGGAGAGACCCAGTACTTC.

This rearrangement joins TRBV28 to TRBJ2-7, with TRBD1 matching over 8 bases. The CDR3 is 15 residues long. Germline trimming cut 2 bases from V and 0 bases from J; bases unmatched to any gene: 3. Germline V gene sequence: CDR1 MDHEN, CDR2 SYDVKM. The CDR3 bases are TGTGCCAGCAGTTTAGCCGGACAGGGCTCCTACGAGCAGTACTTC. Its translation: CASSLAGQGSYEQYF.